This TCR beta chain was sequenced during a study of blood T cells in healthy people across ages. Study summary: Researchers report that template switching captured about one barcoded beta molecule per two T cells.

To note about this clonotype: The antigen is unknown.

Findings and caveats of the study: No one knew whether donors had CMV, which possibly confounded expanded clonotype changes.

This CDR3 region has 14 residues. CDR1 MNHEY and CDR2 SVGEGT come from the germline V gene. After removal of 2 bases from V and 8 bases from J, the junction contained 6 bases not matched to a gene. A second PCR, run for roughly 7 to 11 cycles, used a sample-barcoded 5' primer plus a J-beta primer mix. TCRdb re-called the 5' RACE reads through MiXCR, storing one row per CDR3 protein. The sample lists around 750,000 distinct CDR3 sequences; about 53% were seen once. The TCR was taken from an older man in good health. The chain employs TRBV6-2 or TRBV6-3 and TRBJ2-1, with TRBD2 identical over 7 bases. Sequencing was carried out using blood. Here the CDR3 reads CASSYAGVADEQFF. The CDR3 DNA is TGTGCCAGCAGTTACGCGGGGGTAGCTGATGAGCAGTTCTTC.